This T cell receptor (beta chain) was observed in a study of blood T cell repertoires in COVID-19. On the study more broadly: The analysed material was cDNA or gDNA that came from T cells, B-cell-depleted T cells, or PBMCs.

Only in-frame clones appear in the TCRdb table, and some are missing; sequencing was by immunoSEQ multiplex PCR. The sample shows about 370,000 clones, 90% to 95% of them seen only once. CDR1 and CDR2 (germline): SGHRS, YFSETQ. This CDR3 is built from 17 residues. J was trimmed by 6 bases and V by 0 bases; bases with no gene match: 11. Cohort placement rested on clinical history that participants reported themselves. Sequences were obtained from PBMCs or T cells enriched from blood (not recorded which). The origin of this receptor is a woman aged 40 to 50 who had been exposed to COVID-19. This chain joins TRBV5-1 and TRBJ2-3, with 9 bases identical to TRBD2. CDR3 in amino acids: CASSLASGGGASDTQYF. CDR3 nucleotides: TGCGCCAGCAGCTTGGCCTCCGGCGGGGGGGCTTCTGATACGCAGTATTTT.